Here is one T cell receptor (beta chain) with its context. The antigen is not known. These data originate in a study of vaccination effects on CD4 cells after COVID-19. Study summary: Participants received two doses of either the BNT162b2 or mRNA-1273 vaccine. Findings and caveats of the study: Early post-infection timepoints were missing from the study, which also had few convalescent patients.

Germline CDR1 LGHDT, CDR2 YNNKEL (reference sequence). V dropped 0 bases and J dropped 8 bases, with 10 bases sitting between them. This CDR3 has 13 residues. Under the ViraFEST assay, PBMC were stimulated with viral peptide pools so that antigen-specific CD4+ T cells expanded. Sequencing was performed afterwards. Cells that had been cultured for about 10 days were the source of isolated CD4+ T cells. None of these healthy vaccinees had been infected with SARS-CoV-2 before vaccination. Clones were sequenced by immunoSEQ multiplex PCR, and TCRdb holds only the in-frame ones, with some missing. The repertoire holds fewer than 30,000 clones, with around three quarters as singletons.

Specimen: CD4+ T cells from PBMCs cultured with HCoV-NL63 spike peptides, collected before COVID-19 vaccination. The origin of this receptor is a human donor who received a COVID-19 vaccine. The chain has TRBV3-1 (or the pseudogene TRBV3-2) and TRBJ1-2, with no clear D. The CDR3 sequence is CASSQEGGLGYTF. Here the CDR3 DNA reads TGTGCCAGCAGCCAAGAAGGCGGGTTGGGCTACACCTTC.